Listed below are T cell receptor beta chains from one sample, sequenced in a study of T cell responses to AZD1222 COVID-19 vaccine. Produced via immunoSEQ multiplex PCR; TCRdb's table is partial and in-frame only. The sample contains around 26,000 clones, just over 85% of which appear only once. The sample in question was peripheral blood, obtained 28 days after the second AZD1222 dose. Every receptor here comes from an adult who received the AZD1222 COVID-19 vaccine. Each CDR3 is given with its conserved first and last residue. Each record gives: J gene, V gene, CDR3 length, D gene, clone size, CDR3 protein, CDR3 DNA. D genes are given only for firm matches. The size of a clone is reported for some rows only, either as once, few or many, or as a class for expanded clones.

TRBJ1-4	TRBV18	14	-	-	CASTEGVTNEKLFF	TGTGCCAGCACGGAGGGCGTAACTAATGAAAAACTGTTTTTT
TRBJ2-7	TRBV28	11	-	-	CASSVRDEQYF	TGTGCCAGCAGTGTAAGGGACGAGCAGTACTTC
TRBJ2-2	TRBV28	17	TRBD2	-	CASSPGGLAGNTGELFF	TGTGCCAGCAGCCCTGGCGGCCTAGCGGGAAACACCGGGGAGCTGTTTTTT
TRBJ2-5	TRBV7-2	12	-	-	CASSLGDQTQYF	TGTGCCAGCAGCTTGGGGGACCAGACCCAGTACTTC
TRBJ1-5	TRBV9	16	-	-	CASSPRADPGKEPQHF	TGTGCCAGCAGCCCCCGGGCGGACCCTGGCAAGGAGCCCCAGCATTTT
TRBJ2-3	TRBV5-6	14	-	-	CASRSRDPGSTQYF	TGTGCCAGTAGAAGTAGGGACCCCGGGAGTACGCAGTATTTT
TRBJ2-7	TRBV9	14	TRBD1	-	CASSVGTVPEVQYF	TGTGCCAGCAGCGTGGGGACAGTCCCCGAGGTCCAGTACTTC
TRBJ2-7	TRBV27	16	-	-	CASSLLGSSFSYEQYF	TGTGCCAGCAGTTTATTAGGTAGTAGCTTCTCCTACGAGCAGTACTTC
TRBJ1-4	TRBV18	14	-	-	CASSPKGTNEKLFF	TGTGCCAGCTCACCTAAGGGGACTAATGAAAAACTGTTTTTT
TRBJ2-7	TRBV7-2	13	-	-	CASSLGVTPEQYF	TGTGCCAGCAGCTTAGGGGTTACGCCAGAGCAGTACTTC
TRBJ2-5	TRBV7-2	14	-	-	CASSFQGGRETQYF	TGTGCCAGCAGCTTCCAAGGGGGGCGAGAGACCCAGTACTTC
TRBJ2-7	TRBV7-8	16	-	-	CASSRARGTLAHEQYF	TGTGCCAGCAGCAGAGCCCGAGGAACCCTAGCCCACGAGCAGTACTTC
TRBJ2-1	TRBV30	10	TRBD1	-	CAWVGQVFLF	TGTGCCTGGGTGGGACAGGTATTCCTCTTC
TRBJ2-5	TRBV5-4	14	-	-	CASSWSETQETQYF	TGTGCCAGCAGTTGGTCCGAAACGCAAGAGACCCAGTACTTC
TRBJ2-5	TRBV5-1	14	TRBD2	-	CASSLGTSGETQYF	TGCGCCAGCAGCTTAGGGACTAGCGGAGAGACCCAGTACTTC
TRBJ1-2	TRBV6-5	15	-	-	CASSYGRETNYGYTF	TGTGCCAGCAGTTACGGACGGGAGACTAACTATGGCTACACCTTC
TRBJ2-7	TRBV7-8	13	TRBD1	-	CASSDRQGYEQYF	TGTGCCAGCAGCGACAGACAGGGATACGAGCAGTACTTC
TRBJ1-5	TRBV6-2/TRBV6-3	17	TRBD1	-	CASSHGQGYPGNQPQHF	TGTGCCAGCAGCCACGGACAGGGGTACCCGGGCAATCAGCCCCAGCATTTT
TRBJ1-2	TRBV13	12	-	-	CASSLGAPGYTF	TGTGCCAGCAGCTTAGGAGCTCCTGGCTACACCTTC
TRBJ2-3	TRBV11-1	14	-	-	CASSLAKSTDTQYF	TGTGCCAGCAGCTTAGCTAAGAGCACAGATACGCAGTATTTT
TRBJ2-7	TRBV6-5	13	-	-	CASSPLGAYEQYF	TGTGCCAGCAGTCCCTTAGGGGCCTACGAGCAGTACTTC
TRBJ2-7	TRBV28	12	-	-	CASRRGGYEQYF	TGTGCCAGCAGACGAGGGGGGTACGAGCAGTACTTC
TRBJ2-5	TRBV7-2	12	-	-	CASSLEVGTQYF	TGTGCCAGCAGCTTAGAAGTCGGGACCCAGTACTTC
TRBJ1-2	TRBV27	12	-	-	CASSSEGRGYTF	TGTGCCAGCAGTTCCGAGGGGCGGGGCTACACCTTC
TRBJ1-5	TRBV7-2	14	TRBD1	-	CASSPGGSGQPQHF	TGTGCCAGCAGCCCAGGGGGGTCCGGGCAGCCCCAGCATTTT
TRBJ2-7	TRBV7-9	14	-	-	CASSLAGGRYEQYF	TGTGCCAGCAGCTTAGCGGGGGGGCGCTACGAGCAGTACTTC
TRBJ1-1	TRBV3-1/TRBV3-2	13	TRBD1	-	CASSRDRDTEAFF	TGTGCCAGCAGCCGGGACAGGGACACTGAAGCTTTCTTT
TRBJ1-2	TRBV19	12	TRBD1	-	CASTTDRVRATF	TGTGCCAGTACCACCGACAGGGTACGAGCCACCTTC
TRBJ2-7	TRBV6-2/TRBV6-3	13	-	-	CASSPTLSYEQYF	TGTGCCAGCAGCCCGACACTCTCCTACGAGCAGTACTTC
TRBJ2-3	TRBV5-4	15	TRBD2	once	CASSASGGGTDTQYF	TGTGCCAGCAGCGCTAGCGGGGGGGGCACAGATACGCAGTATTTT
TRBJ2-2	TRBV11-3	11	-	-	CASSLVGELFF	TGTGCCAGCAGCTTAGTGGGGGAGCTGTTTTTT
TRBJ1-2	TRBV14	15	-	-	CASRKQGDASYGYTF	TGTGCCAGCAGGAAACAGGGCGACGCATCCTATGGCTACACCTTC
TRBJ2-7	TRBV5-6	15	TRBD2	-	CASSPLAGGQLEQYF	TGTGCCAGCAGCCCATTAGCGGGGGGGCAGTTGGAGCAGTACTTC
TRBJ2-1	TRBV29-1	12	TRBD2	-	CSVGLAGNEQFF	TGCAGCGTTGGACTAGCGGGCAATGAGCAGTTCTTC
TRBJ2-1	TRBV2	11	-	-	CASSPRYEQFF	TGTGCCAGCTCGCCTAGGTATGAGCAGTTCTTC
TRBJ1-2	TRBV27	13	-	-	CASSLRSSYGYTF	TGTGCCAGCAGTCTAAGATCTTCATATGGCTACACCTTC
TRBJ1-2	TRBV6-5	14	TRBD1	-	CASSYGSGGGGYTF	TGTGCCAGCAGTTACGGTTCAGGGGGCGGAGGCTACACCTTC
TRBJ2-7	TRBV5-6	14	-	-	CASSPEVSSYEQYF	TGTGCCAGCAGCCCCGAAGTCTCCTCCTACGAGCAGTACTTC
TRBJ2-2	TRBV5-1	14	-	-	CASKEVANTGELFF	TGCGCCAGCAAGGAGGTCGCGAACACCGGGGAGCTGTTTTTT
TRBJ1-2	TRBV10-3	17	-	-	CAISGTNRAEENYGYTF	TGTGCCATCAGCGGGACCAACAGGGCCGAGGAGAACTATGGCTACACCTTC
TRBJ1-2	TRBV27	14	-	-	CASSFRDGRSGYTF	TGTGCCAGCAGTTTTCGGGACGGCCGGAGTGGCTACACCTTC
TRBJ2-2	TRBV12-5	15	-	few	CASGLGQLNTGELFF	TGTGCTAGTGGTTTGGGACAGCTGAACACCGGGGAGCTGTTTTTT
TRBJ1-1	TRBV6-5	14	-	-	CASSNGGMNTEAFF	TGTGCCAGCAGCAACGGGGGCATGAACACTGAAGCTTTCTTT
TRBJ2-4	TRBV28	15	TRBD2	-	CASSSAGTTGNIQYF	TGTGCCAGCAGTTCAGCCGGGACTACCGGAAACATTCAGTACTTC
TRBJ1-2	TRBV5-6	15	-	-	CASRPTFRGNYGYTF	TGTGCCAGCAGACCTACCTTCAGAGGGAACTATGGCTACACCTTC
TRBJ2-1	TRBV19	16	TRBD2	-	CASSRTGTTAHNEQFF	TGTGCCAGTAGTAGGACCGGGACTACGGCACACAATGAGCAGTTCTTC
TRBJ1-3	TRBV4-3	15	-	once	CASSQTRGSGNTIYF	TGCGCCAGCAGCCAGACCAGAGGCTCTGGAAACACCATATATTTT
TRBJ1-2	TRBV5-1	15	TRBD1	once	CASSIGQGTMGGYTF	TGCGCCAGCAGCATCGGACAGGGGACAATGGGGGGCTACACCTTC
TRBJ2-4	TRBV5-5	12	-	-	CASSPPGNIQYF	TGTGCCAGCAGCCCCCCAGGGAACATTCAGTACTTC
TRBJ1-5	TRBV6-5	15	-	-	CASSPAFGSNQPQHF	TGTGCCAGCAGTCCCGCCTTTGGAAGCAATCAGCCCCAGCATTTT
TRBJ2-5	TRBV5-4	14	-	-	CASSHLGSRETQYF	TGTGCCAGCAGCCACCTTGGCAGCAGGGAGACCCAGTACTTC
TRBJ2-7	TRBV3-1/TRBV3-2	11	-	-	CASSQTKSQYF	TGTGCCAGCAGCCAAACAAAGAGTCAGTACTTC